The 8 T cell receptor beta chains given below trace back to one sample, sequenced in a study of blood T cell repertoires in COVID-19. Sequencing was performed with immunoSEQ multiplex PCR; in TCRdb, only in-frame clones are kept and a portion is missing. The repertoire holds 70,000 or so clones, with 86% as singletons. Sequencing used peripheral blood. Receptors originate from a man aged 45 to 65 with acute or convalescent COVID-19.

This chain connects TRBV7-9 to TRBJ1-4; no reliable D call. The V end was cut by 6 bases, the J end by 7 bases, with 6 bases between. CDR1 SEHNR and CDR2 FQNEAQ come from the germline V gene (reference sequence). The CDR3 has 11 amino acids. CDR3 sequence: CASSSGEKLFF. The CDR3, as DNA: TGTGCCAGCAGTTCGGGTGAAAAACTGTTTTTT.

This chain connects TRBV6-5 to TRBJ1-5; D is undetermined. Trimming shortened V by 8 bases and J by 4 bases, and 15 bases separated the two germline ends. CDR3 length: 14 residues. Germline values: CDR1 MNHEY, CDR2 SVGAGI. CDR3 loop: CASLAEVPNQPQHF. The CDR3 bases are TGTGCCAGCCTCGCTGAGGTCCCGAATCAGCCCCAGCATTTT.

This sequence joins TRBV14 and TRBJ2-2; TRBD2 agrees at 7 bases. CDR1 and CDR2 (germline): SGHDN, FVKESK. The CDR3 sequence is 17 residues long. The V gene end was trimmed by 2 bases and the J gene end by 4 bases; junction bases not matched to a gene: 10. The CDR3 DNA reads TGTGCCAGCAGCCAATCCACCAGCGGGGTCGGCACCGGGGAGCTGTTTTTT. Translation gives CASSQSTSGVGTGELFF.

CDR3 in amino acids: CASSPSGLLPPQEETQYF. The DNA for the CDR3 is TGTGCCAGCTCACCTTCGGGACTTTTACCCCCTCAAGAGGAGACCCAGTACTTC. The rearrangement links TRBV18 to TRBJ2-5; D is perhaps TRBD2 (6 bases). CDR1 is KGHSH and CDR2 is LQKENI in the germline V gene. The CDR3 is 18 amino acids. The V gene lost 3 bases and the J gene lost 5 bases, with 25 bases spanning the gap.

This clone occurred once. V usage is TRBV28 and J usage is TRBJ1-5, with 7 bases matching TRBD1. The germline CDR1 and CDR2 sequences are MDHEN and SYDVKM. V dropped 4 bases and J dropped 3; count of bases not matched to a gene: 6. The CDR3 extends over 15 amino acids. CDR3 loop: CASSSPTGNNQPQHF. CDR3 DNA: TGTGCCAGCAGTTCCCCGACAGGGAACAATCAGCCCCAGCATTTT.

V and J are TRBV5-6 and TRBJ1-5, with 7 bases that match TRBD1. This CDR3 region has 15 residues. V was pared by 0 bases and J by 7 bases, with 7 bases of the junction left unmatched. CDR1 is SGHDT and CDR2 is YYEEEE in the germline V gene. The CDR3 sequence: CASSLGQGFRQPQHF. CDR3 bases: TGTGCCAGCAGCTTGGGACAGGGTTTTCGACAGCCCCAGCATTTT.

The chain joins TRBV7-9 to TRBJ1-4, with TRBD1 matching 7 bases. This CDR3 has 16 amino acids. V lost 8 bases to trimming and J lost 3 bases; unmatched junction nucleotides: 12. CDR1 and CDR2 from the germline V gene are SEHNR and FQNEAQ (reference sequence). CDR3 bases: TGTGCCAGCGGAGGAGAAGGGGGCAGGTCTAATGAAAAACTGTTTTTT. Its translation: CASGGEGGRSNEKLFF.

CDR3 protein: CASSSPGLFSGNTIYF. The CDR3 DNA follows: TGTGCCAGCAGTTCTCCAGGCTTATTCTCTGGAAACACCATATATTTT. The chain couples TRBV6-6 to TRBJ1-3; no clear D. Germline CDR1 is MNHNY and CDR2 is SVGAGI (reference sequence). Trimming took off 4 bases at V and 0 bases at J, with 13 bases between the two ends. This CDR3 contains 16 residues.